This TCR beta chain was identified during a study of blood T cells in healthy people across ages. For the second PCR, which ran for roughly 6 to 12 cycles, a sample-barcoded 5' primer and a J-beta primer mix were used. Template switching added a 12-random-nucleotide identifier to every cDNA molecule. TCRdb re-called the 5' RACE reads through MiXCR, storing one row per CDR3 protein. Counted here are around 1,500,000 distinct CDR3 sequences, roughly 30% occurring once; the ten biggest clones make up 7% to 9%. Isolating PBMCs gave at least 6 million of these cells per sample. The V and J ends lost 4 bases and 0 bases respectively, with 9 bases between them. CDR1 is DFQATT, CDR2 SNEGSKA, per germline (reference sequence). This CDR3 has 14 residues. Study conclusions and caveats: TCR beta diversity, measured per million T cells, fell in a roughly linear way with age. Naive CD4+ cells and diversity were both higher in long-lived donors than in aged donors.

To note about this clonotype: Its antigen is not identified.

Sequences were obtained from blood. This TCR was sampled from a woman aged 25 to 45 in good health. The V call is TRBV20-1, the J call TRBJ1-4; D remains unclear. CDR3 nucleotides: TGCAGTGCTATATCCGCCACAACTAATGAAAAACTGTTTTTT. Translated, it gives CSAISATTNEKLFF.